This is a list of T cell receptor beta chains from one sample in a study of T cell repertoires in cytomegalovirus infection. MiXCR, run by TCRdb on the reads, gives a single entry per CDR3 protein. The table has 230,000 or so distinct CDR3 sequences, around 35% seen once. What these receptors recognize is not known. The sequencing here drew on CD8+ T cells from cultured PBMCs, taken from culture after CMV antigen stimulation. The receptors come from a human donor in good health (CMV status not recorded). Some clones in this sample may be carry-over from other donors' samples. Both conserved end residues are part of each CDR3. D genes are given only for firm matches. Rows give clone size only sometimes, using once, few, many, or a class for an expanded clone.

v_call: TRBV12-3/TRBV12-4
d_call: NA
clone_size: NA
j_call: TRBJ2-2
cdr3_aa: CASSLSPWVENTGELFF
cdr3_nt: TGTGCCAGCAGTTTGAGCCCGTGGGTAGAGAACACCGGGGAGCTGTTTTTT

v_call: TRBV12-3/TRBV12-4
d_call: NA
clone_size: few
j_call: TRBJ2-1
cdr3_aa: CASSPQSSYNEQFF
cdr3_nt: TGTGCCAGCAGCCCTCAGAGCTCCTACAATGAGCAGTTCTTC

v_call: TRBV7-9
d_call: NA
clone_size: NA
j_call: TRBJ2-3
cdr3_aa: CASSPSGTRGTDTQYF
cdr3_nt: TGTGCCAGCAGCCCCTCCGGGACCCGCGGCACAGATACGCAGTATTTT

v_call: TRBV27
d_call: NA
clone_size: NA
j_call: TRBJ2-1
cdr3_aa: CASSRSALNEQFF
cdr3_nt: TGTGCCAGCAGCCGAAGTGCGCTCAATGAGCAGTTCTTC

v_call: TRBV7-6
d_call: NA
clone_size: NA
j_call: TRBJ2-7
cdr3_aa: CASSRGRTYEQYF
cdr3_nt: TGTGCCAGCAGCAGGGGACGGACCTACGAGCAGTACTTC

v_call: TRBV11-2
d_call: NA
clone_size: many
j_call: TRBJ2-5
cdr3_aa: CASSLERGTEETQYF
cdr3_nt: TGTGCCAGCAGCTTAGAAAGAGGGACCGAAGAGACCCAGTACTTC

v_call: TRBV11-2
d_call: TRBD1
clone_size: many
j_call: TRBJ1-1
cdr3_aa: CASRTPQTGMNTEAFF
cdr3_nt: TGTGCCAGCCGAACCCCCCAGACAGGGATGAACACTGAAGCTTTCTTT

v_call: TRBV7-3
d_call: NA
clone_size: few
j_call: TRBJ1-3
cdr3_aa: CASSLGPGSGNTIYF
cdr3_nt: TGTGCCAGCAGCTTAGGGCCGGGCTCTGGAAACACCATATATTTT

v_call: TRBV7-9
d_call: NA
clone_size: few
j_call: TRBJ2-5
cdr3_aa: CASSPPGFQETQYF
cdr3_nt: TGTGCCAGCAGCCCCCCGGGATTCCAAGAGACCCAGTACTTC

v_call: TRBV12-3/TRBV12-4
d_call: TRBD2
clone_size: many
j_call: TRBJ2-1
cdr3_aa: CASSPLTGTSGGARNEQFF
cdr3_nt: TGTGCCAGCAGTCCTTTGACCGGGACTAGCGGGGGGGCGCGGAATGAGCAGTTCTTC

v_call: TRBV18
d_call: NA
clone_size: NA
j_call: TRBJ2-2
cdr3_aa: CASSPPHDGELFF
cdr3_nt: TGTGCCAGCTCACCTCCCCACGACGGGGAGCTGTTTTTT

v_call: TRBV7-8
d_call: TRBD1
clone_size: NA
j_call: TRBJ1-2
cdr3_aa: CASSPGQGAYYGYTF
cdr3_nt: TGTGCCAGCAGCCCGGGACAGGGGGCATACTATGGCTACACCTTC

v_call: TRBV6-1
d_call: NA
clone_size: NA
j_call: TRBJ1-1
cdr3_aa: CASSEQDSGEAFF
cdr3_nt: TGTGCCAGCAGTGAACAGGACTCTGGGGAAGCTTTCTTT

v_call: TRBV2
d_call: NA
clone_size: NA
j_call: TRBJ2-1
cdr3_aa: CASSEKGRANEQFF
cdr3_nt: TGTGCCAGCAGTGAGAAGGGCAGGGCAAATGAGCAGTTCTTC

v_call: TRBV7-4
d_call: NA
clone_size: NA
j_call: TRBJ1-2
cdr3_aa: CASSLLGKNNYGYTF
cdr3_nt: TGTGCCAGCAGCTTGCTCGGGAAGAATAACTATGGCTACACCTTC

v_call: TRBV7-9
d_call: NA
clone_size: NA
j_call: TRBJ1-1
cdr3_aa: CASSSPGTNTEAFF
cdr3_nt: TGTGCCAGCAGCTCACCGGGAACGAACACTGAAGCTTTCTTT

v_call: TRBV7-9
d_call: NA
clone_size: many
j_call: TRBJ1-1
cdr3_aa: CASSRLPGTATEAFF
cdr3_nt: TGTGCCAGCAGCCGTTTACCGGGCACCGCTACTGAAGCTTTCTTT

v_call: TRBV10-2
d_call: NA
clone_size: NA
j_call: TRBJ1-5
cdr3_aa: CASSGGYDNQPQHF
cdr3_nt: TGCGCCAGCAGTGGTGGGTACGACAATCAGCCCCAGCATTTT

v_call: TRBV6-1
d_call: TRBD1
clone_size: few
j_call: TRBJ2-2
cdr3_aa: CASSSDRVDTGELFF
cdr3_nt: TGTGCCAGCAGCTCGGACAGGGTAGACACCGGGGAGCTGTTTTTT

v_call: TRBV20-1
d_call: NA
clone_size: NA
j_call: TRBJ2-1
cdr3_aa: CSTARTDVYNEQFF
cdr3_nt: TGCAGTACTGCCCGGACCGACGTCTACAATGAGCAGTTCTTC

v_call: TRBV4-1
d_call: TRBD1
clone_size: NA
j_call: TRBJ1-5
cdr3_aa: CASSQEGTGFQPQHF
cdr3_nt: TGCGCCAGCAGCCAAGAGGGGACAGGGTTTCAGCCCCAGCATTTT

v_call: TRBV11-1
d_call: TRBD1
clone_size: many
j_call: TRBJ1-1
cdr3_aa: CASSRDRANTEAFF
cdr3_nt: TGTGCCAGCAGCCGTGACAGGGCGAACACTGAAGCTTTCTTT

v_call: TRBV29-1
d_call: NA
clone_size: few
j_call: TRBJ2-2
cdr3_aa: CSVKPGLYTGELFF
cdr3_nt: TGCAGCGTCAAGCCGGGACTTTACACCGGGGAGCTGTTTTTT

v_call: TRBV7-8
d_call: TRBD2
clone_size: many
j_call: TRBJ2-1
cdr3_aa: CASSLRSGLAPYNEQFF
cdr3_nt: TGTGCCAGCAGCTTAAGGTCGGGACTAGCGCCCTACAATGAGCAGTTCTTC

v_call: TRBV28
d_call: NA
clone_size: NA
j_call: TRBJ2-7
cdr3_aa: CASSPPLSYEQYF
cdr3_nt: TGTGCCAGCAGTCCACCGTTATCCTACGAGCAGTACTTC

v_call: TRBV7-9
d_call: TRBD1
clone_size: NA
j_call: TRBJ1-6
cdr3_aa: CASSPTRGEGYNSPLHF
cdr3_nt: TGTGCCAGCAGCCCAACCAGGGGGGAAGGGTATAATTCACCCCTCCACTTT

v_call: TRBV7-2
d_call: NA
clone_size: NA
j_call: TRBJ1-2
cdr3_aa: CASRGGGPYTF
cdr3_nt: TGTGCCAGCAGGGGGGGGGGCCCATACACCTTC

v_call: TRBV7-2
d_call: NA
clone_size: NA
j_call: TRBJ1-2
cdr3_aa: CASSLAHGYTF
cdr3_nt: TGTGCCAGCAGCCTGGCCCATGGCTACACCTTC

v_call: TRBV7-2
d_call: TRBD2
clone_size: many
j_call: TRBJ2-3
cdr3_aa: CASSSAYGGAGDTQYF
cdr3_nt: TGTGCCAGCAGCTCGGCCTACGGGGGGGCGGGAGATACGCAGTATTTT

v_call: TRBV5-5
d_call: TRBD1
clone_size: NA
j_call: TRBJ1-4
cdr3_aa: CASSLLRDSEVANEKLFF
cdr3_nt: TGTGCCAGCAGCCTACTCCGGGACAGTGAGGTGGCGAATGAAAAACTGTTTTTT

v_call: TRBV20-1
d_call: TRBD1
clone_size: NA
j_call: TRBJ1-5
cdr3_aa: CSAKGTGGFYSNQPQHF
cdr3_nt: TGCAGCGCCAAAGGGACAGGGGGTTTCTATAGCAATCAGCCCCAGCATTTT

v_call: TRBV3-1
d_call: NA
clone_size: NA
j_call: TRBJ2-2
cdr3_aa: CASSHQQGLVVSGELFF
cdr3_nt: TGTGCCAGCAGCCACCAACAGGGTTTGGTCGTCTCCGGGGAGCTGTTTTTT

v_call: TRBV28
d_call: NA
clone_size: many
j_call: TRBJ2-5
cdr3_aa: CASSLSGAGIETQYF
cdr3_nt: TGTGCCAGCAGTTTATCGGGGGCGGGGATAGAGACCCAGTACTTC

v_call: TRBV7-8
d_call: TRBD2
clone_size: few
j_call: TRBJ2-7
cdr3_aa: CASSWEGHEQYF
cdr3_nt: TGTGCCAGCAGCTGGGAGGGCCACGAGCAGTACTTC

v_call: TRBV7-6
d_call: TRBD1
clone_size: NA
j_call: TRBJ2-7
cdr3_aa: CASSAPGTGDHEQYF
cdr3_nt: TGTGCCAGCAGCGCCCCCGGGACAGGGGACCACGAGCAGTACTTC

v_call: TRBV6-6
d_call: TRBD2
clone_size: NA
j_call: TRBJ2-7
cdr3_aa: CASSYSGTSGGEQYF
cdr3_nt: TGTGCCAGCAGTTACTCGGGGACTAGCGGTGGCGAGCAGTACTTC

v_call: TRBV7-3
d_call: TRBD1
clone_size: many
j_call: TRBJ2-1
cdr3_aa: CASSYSGGYNNEQFF
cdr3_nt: TGTGCCAGCAGCTACTCAGGGGGCTATAACAATGAGCAGTTCTTC

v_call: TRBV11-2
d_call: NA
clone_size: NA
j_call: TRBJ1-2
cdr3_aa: CASRLIGLDLVACYTF
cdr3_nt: TGTGCCAGCAGATTAATAGGTCTGGACTTAGTAGCGTGCTACACCTTC

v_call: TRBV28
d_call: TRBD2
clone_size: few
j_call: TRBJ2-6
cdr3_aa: CASSPRLAGGSSGANVLTF
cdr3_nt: TGTGCCAGCAGTCCCCGACTAGCGGGAGGGTCCTCTGGGGCCAACGTCCTGACTTTC

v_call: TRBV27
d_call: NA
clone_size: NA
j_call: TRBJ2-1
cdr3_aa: CASSLYTGTNEQFF
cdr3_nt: TGTGCCAGCAGTTTATATACAGGGACCAATGAGCAGTTCTTC

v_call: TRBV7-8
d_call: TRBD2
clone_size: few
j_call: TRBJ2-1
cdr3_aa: CASSRQTSGRKNEQFF
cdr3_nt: TGTGCCAGCAGCCGCCAGACTAGCGGGAGGAAAAATGAGCAGTTCTTC

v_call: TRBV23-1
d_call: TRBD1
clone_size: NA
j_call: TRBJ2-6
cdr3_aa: CASSPRLKWDRGLCGANVLTF
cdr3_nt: TGCGCCAGCAGTCCCCGATTGAAGTGGGACAGGGGGCTGTGCGGGGCCAACGTCCTGACTTTC

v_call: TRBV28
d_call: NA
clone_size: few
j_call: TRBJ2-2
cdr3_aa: CASRPATSTGELFF
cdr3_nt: TGTGCCAGCAGACCCGCTACGTCCACCGGGGAGCTGTTTTTT

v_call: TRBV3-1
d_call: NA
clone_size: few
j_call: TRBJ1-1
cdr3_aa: CASSQDPQGLITEAFF
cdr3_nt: TGTGCCAGCAGCCAAGATCCCCAGGGGCTAATCACTGAAGCTTTCTTT

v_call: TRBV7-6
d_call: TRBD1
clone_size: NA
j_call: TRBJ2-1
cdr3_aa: CASSYRGAHEQFF
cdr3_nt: TGTGCCAGCAGCTACAGGGGAGCTCATGAGCAGTTCTTC

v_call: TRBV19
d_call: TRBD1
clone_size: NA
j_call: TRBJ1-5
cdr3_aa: CASTSDRGLINQPQHF
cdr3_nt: TGTGCCAGTACCTCGGACAGGGGGCTAATCAATCAGCCCCAGCATTTT

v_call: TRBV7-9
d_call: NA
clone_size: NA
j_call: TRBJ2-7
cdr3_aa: CASSLDNEQYF
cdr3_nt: TGTGCCAGCAGCTTAGATAACGAGCAGTACTTC

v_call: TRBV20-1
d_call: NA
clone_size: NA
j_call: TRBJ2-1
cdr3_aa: CSASGHGRSYNEQFF
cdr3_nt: TGCAGTGCGAGCGGGCACGGTCGCTCCTACAATGAGCAGTTCTTC

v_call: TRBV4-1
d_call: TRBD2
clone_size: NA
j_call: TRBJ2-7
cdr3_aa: CASSQELAGGLIYEQYF
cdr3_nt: TGCGCCAGCAGCCAAGAACTAGCGGGAGGCCTCATCTACGAGCAGTACTTC

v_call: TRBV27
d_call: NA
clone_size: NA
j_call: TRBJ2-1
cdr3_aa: CASSPTDGYNEQFF
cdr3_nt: TGTGCCAGCAGTCCCACGGACGGATACAATGAGCAGTTCTTC

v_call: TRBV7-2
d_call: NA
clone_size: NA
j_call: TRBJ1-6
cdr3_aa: CASSLGPLPRPNSPLHF
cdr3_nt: TGTGCCAGCAGCTTAGGTCCCCTTCCCAGGCCAAATTCACCCCTCCACTTT

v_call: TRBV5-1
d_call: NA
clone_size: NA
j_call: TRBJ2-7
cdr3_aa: CASSLEDGREQYF
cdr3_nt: TGCGCCAGCAGCTTGGAGGACGGTCGAGAGCAGTACTTC

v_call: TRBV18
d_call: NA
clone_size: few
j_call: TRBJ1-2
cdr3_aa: CASSPPGPPGVAGYTF
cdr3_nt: TGTGCCAGCTCACCACCGGGACCGCCCGGGGTGGCTGGCTACACCTTC

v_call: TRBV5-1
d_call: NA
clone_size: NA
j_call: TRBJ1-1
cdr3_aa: CASKARPNTEAFF
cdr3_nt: TGCGCCAGCAAGGCCAGGCCGAACACTGAAGCTTTCTTT